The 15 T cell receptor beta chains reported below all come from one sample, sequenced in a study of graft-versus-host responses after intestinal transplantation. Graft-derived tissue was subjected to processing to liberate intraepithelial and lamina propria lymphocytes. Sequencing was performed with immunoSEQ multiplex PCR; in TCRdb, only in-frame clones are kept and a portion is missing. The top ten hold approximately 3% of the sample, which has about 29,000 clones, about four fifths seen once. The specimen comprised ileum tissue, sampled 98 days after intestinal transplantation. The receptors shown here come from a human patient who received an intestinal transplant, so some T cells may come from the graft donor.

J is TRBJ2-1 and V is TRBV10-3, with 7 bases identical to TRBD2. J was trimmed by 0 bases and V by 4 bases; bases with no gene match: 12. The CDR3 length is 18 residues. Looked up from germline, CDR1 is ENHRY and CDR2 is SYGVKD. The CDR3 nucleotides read TGTGCCATCAGTGTGTACGGGGGGTCGCTTAGCTCCTACAATGAGCAGTTCTTC. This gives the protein CAISVYGGSLSSYNEQFF.

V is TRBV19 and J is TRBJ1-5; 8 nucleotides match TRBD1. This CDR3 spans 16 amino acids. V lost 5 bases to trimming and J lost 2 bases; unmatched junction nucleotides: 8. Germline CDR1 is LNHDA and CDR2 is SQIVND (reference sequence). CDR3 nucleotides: TGTGCCAGTAGTTCTCAGGGGGCGGTAGGCAATCAGCCCCAGCATTTT. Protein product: CASSSQGAVGNQPQHF.

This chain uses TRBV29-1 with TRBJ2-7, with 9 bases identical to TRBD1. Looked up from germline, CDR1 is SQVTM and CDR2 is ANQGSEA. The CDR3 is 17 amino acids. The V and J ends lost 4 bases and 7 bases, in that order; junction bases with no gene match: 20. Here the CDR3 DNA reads TGCAGCGTTGTGATTAGTCAGGGACAGGGAGCAATGCGGGAGCAGTACTTC. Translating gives CSVVISQGQGAMREQYF.

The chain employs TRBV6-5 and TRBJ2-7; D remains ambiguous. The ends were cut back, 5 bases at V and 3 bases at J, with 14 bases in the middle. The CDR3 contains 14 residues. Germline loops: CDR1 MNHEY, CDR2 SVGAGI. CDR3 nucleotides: TGTGCCAGCAGTATTTCCAGGTTTCGCTACGAGCAGTACTTC. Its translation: CASSISRFRYEQYF.

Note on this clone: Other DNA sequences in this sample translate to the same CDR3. The CDR3 nucleotides are TGCGCCAGCAGCCCCCCCGGGGGACCCGTTTACACTGAAGCTTTCTTT. Amino acid sequence: CASSPPGGPVYTEAFF. V gene TRBV4-1 combines with J gene TRBJ1-1; tentative D call: TRBD1 (5 bases). The V and J ends lost 4 bases and 3 bases respectively, with 18 bases between them. Germline V CDR1 and CDR2: MGHRA, YSYEKL. CDR3 length: 16 amino acids.

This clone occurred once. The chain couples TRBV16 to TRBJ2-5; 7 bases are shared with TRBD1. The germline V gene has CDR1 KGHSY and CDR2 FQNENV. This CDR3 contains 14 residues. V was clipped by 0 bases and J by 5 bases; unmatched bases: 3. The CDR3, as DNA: TGTGCCAGCAGCCAATCCTCCAGGGGGGAGACCCAGTACTTC. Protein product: CASSQSSRGETQYF.

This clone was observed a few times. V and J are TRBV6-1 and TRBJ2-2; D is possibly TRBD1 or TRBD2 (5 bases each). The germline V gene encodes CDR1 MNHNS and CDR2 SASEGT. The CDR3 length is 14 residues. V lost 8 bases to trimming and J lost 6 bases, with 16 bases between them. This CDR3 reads CASSGTRGAGELFF. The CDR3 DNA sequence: TGTGCCAGCTCCGGGACCCGAGGGGCCGGGGAGCTGTTTTTT.

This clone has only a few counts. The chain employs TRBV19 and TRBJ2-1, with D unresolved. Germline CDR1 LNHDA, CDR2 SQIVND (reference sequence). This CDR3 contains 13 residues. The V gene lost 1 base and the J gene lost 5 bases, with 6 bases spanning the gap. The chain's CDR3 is CASSIGVDNEQFF. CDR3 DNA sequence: TGTGCCAGTAGTATAGGAGTGGACAATGAGCAGTTCTTC.

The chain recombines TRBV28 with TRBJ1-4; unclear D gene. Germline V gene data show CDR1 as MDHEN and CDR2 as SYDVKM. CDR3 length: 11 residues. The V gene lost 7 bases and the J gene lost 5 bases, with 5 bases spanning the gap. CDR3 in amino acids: CASTLNEKLFF. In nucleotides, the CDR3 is TGTGCCAGCACTCTAAATGAAAAACTGTTTTTT.

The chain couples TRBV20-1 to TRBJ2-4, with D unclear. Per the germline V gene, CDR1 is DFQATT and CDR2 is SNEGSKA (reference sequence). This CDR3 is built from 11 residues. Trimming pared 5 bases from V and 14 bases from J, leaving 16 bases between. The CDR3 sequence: CSAPIGLPEYF. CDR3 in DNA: TGCAGTGCTCCTATCGGGTTACCCGAGTACTTC.

The CDR3 here is CASSLGGLAGGDSQYF. The DNA of the CDR3 is TGTGCCAGCAGCTTAGGAGGACTAGCGGGGGGCGATAGTCAGTACTTC. The chain carries TRBV13 and TRBJ2-7; 14 bases are a match to TRBD2. Trimming cost V 0 bases and J 10 bases; bases outside gene matches: 8. Germline lookup yields CDR1 PRHDT and CDR2 FYEKMQ (reference sequence). The CDR3 sequence is 16 residues long.

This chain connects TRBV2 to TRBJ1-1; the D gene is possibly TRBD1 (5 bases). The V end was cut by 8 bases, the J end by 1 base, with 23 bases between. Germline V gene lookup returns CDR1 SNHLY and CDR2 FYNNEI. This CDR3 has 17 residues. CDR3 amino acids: CASDWAQGVPGNTEAFF. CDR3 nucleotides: TGTGCCAGCGATTGGGCTCAAGGGGTTCCCGGGAACACTGAAGCTTTCTTT.

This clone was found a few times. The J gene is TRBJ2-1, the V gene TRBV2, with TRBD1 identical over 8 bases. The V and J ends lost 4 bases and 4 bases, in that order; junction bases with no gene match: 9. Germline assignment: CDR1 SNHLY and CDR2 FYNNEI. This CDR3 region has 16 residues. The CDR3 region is CASSVRGQALYNEQFF. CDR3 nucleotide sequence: TGTGCCAGCAGTGTAAGGGGACAGGCCCTTTACAATGAGCAGTTCTTC.

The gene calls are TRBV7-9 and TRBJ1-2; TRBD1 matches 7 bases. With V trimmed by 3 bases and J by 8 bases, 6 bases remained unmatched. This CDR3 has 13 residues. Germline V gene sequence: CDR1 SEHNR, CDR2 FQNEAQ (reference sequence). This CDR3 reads CASSFGQAGGYTF. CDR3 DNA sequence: TGTGCCAGCAGCTTTGGACAGGCTGGGGGCTACACCTTC.

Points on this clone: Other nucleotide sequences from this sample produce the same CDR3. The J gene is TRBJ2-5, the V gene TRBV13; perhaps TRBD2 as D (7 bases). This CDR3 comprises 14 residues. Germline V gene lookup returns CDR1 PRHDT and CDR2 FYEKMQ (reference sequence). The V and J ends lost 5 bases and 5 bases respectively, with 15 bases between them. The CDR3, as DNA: TGTGCCAGCAGCCTGGGGGGGGCCAGGGAGACCCAGTACTTC. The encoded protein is CASSLGGARETQYF.